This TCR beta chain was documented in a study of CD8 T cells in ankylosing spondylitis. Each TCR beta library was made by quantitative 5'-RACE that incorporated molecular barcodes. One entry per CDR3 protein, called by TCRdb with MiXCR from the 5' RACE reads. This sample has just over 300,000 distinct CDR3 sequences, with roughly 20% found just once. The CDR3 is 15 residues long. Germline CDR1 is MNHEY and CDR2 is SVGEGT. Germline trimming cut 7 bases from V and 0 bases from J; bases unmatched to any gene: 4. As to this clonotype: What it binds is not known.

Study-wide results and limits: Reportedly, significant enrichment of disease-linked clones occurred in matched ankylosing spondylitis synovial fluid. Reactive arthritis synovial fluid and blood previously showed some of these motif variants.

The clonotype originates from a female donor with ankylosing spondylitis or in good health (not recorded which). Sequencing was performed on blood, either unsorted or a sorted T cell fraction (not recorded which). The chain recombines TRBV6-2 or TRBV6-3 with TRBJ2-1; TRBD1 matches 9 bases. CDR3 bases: TGTGCCAGCACGGTGACAGGGGGCTCCTACAATGAGCAGTTCTTC. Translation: CASTVTGGSYNEQFF.